This passage covers 18 T cell receptor beta chains from one sample sequenced in a study of neoadjuvant anti-PD-1 for oral cavity cancer. The repertoire was sequenced with immunoSEQ multiplex PCR; TCRdb's copy has only in-frame clones and lacks some. There are some 66,000 clones in the sample; about four fifths occur only once, and 3% to 3.5% lies in the top ten. Sequenced here: PBMCs, sampled before nivolumab (anti-PD-1) treatment. The receptors originated from a person between 40 and 85 years old with oral cavity squamous cell carcinoma.

V and J are TRBV28 and TRBJ2-6; D is perhaps TRBD1 (6 bases). Trimming cost V 6 bases and J 0 bases, with 12 bases left between them. In germline, CDR1 is MDHEN, CDR2 SYDVKM. This CDR3 has 16 amino acids. The CDR3 bases are TGTGCCAGCAGACAGGGATTCTTCTCTGGGGCCAACGTCCTGACTTTC. Translated, it gives CASRQGFFSGANVLTF.

The chain uses TRBV29-1 and TRBJ2-1; D remains unclear. The CDR3 extends over 13 amino acids. The ends were cut back, 7 bases at V and 4 bases at J, with 14 bases in the middle. CDR1 and CDR2 (germline): SQVTM, ANQGSEA. The CDR3 protein is CSGSPNPYNEQFF. As DNA, the CDR3 is TGCAGCGGGAGCCCGAACCCATACAATGAGCAGTTCTTC.

The chain couples TRBV4-2 to TRBJ1-1; D is undetermined. From germline, CDR1 is LGHNA and CDR2 YNFKEQ. This CDR3 has 14 amino acids. The ends were cut back, 4 bases at V and 5 bases at J, with 14 bases in the middle. CDR3 protein: CASSPVDGGTEAFF. CDR3 DNA sequence: TGTGCCAGCAGCCCAGTCGACGGCGGGACTGAAGCTTTCTTT.

This clone was recorded only once. The CDR3 is CASSPPGTGVYEQYF. In DNA form, the CDR3 reads TGTGCCAGCAGTCCTCCGGGGACAGGGGTATACGAGCAGTACTTC. The chain recombines TRBV28 with TRBJ2-7; 10 bases map to TRBD1. Germline CDR1 MDHEN, CDR2 SYDVKM. The junction had 8 bases not matched to a gene; V was cut back by 5 bases and J by 4 bases. This CDR3 has 15 residues. The full variable domain, in which reference TRBV28 and TRBJ2-7 provide the parts outside the CDR3, is DVKVTQSSRYLVKRTGEKVFLECVQDMDHENMFWYRQDPGLGLRLIYFSYDVKMKEKGDIPEGYSVSREKKERFSLILESASTNQTSMYLCASSPPGTGVYEQYFGPGTRLTVT.

The V and J genes are TRBV29-1 and TRBJ2-7; D unresolved. Germline V gene lookup returns CDR1 SQVTM and CDR2 ANQGSEA. V lost 0 bases to trimming and J lost 3 bases, with 6 bases between them. The CDR3 totals 12 residues. This CDR3 reads CSVEDRLYEQYF. DNA for the CDR3: TGCAGCGTTGAAGATCGACTCTACGAGCAGTACTTC.

The DNA for the CDR3 is TGCAGCGTTGAAACAGGGGCTGTAGAGGATACGCAGTATTTT. It specifies CSVETGAVEDTQYF. The chain is built from TRBV29-1 and TRBJ2-3, with 7 bases identical to TRBD1. The CDR3 extends over 14 amino acids. The V gene end was trimmed by 2 bases and the J gene end by 6 bases; junction bases not matched to a gene: 8. CDR1 and CDR2 from the germline V gene are SQVTM and ANQGSEA.

The chain uses TRBV7-3 and TRBJ2-5; D might be TRBD1 (6 bases). Germline V gene lookup returns CDR1 SGHTA and CDR2 FQGTGA. V was trimmed by 5 bases and J by 4 bases, leaving 14 bases between them. The CDR3 has 14 residues. CDR3 sequence (DNA): TGTGCCAGCAGCCCAGGCAGGGGTGGAGAGACCCAGTACTTC. Translating gives CASSPGRGGETQYF. The full variable domain, rest sourced from reference TRBV7-3 and TRBJ2-5, is GAGVSQTPSNKVTEKGKYVELRCDPISGHTALYWYRQSLGQGPEFLIYFQGTGAADDSGLPNDRFFAVRPEGSVSTLKIQRTERGDSAVYLCASSPGRGGETQYFGPGTRLLVL.

V usage is TRBV5-1 and J usage is TRBJ2-7; 7 bases line up with TRBD2. J lost 1 base, V lost 4 bases, and 5 bases had no gene match. There are 14 residues in the CDR3. In germline, CDR1 is SGHRS, CDR2 YFSETQ. The CDR3, as DNA: TGCGCCAGCAGCCCCGGGGGAGGGTCCTACGAGCAGTACTTC. This codes for CASSPGGGSYEQYF.

The chain recombines TRBV11-3 with TRBJ2-6, with D hard to call. This CDR3 has 13 residues. The V end lost 2 bases, the J end lost 3 bases, and 2 bases lay between the germline ends. Germline CDR1 is SGHNT and CDR2 is YENEEA. The CDR3 DNA follows: TGTGCCAGCAGCTTAAATGGGGCCAACGTCCTGACTTTC. Its protein is CASSLNGANVLTF.

This rearrangement joins TRBV6-6 to TRBJ2-7, with D perhaps TRBD1 (5 bases). With 0 bases removed from V and 3 bases from J, the gap between germline ends came to 15 bases. The CDR3 spans 16 residues. The germline V gene has CDR1 MNHNY and CDR2 SVGAGI (reference sequence). The CDR3 sequence is CASSYSFNRKLYEQYF. The CDR3 coding sequence is TGTGCCAGCAGTTACTCGTTCAACAGGAAACTCTACGAGCAGTACTTC.

This chain connects TRBV2 to TRBJ2-4; perhaps TRBD2 as D (5 bases). V lost 5 bases and J 5 bases, leaving 10 bases between the germline ends. The CDR3 extends over 13 amino acids. Germline assignment: CDR1 SNHLY and CDR2 FYNNEI. CDR3 in amino acids: CASSRTRENIQYF. The CDR3 DNA reads TGTGCCAGCAGTCGCACTAGAGAAAACATTCAGTACTTC.

The chain has TRBV2 and TRBJ1-1, with unresolved D. The CDR3 has 14 residues. V was clipped by 7 bases and J by 4 bases, with 16 bases between them. Per the germline V gene, CDR1 is SNHLY and CDR2 is FYNNEI. CDR3 in amino acids: CASTYEARPTEAFF. The CDR3 DNA is TGTGCCAGCACCTACGAGGCGCGACCCACTGAAGCTTTCTTT. The full variable domain, with the rest looked up from reference TRBV2 and TRBJ1-1, is EPEVTQTPSHQVTQMGQEVILRCVPISNHLYFYWYRQILGQKVEFLVSFYNNEISEKSEIFDDQFSVERPDGSNFTLKIRSTKLEDSAMYFCASTYEARPTEAFFGQGTRLTVV.

J is TRBJ2-6 and V is TRBV5-6; 7 nucleotides line up with TRBD1. The CDR3 spans 16 residues. The germline V gene encodes CDR1 SGHDT and CDR2 YYEEEE. Trimming took 7 bases from V and 4 from J; bases not matched to a gene: 11. This CDR3 is CASRDREPLGANVLTF. Here the CDR3 DNA reads TGTGCCAGCCGTGACAGGGAACCTCTGGGGGCCAACGTCCTGACTTTC.

The CDR3 region has the DNA TGTGCCATCAGTGAGTCGCTAAAGTGGCGGGATAGCTCCTACGAGCAGTACTTC. Its protein product is CAISESLKWRDSSYEQYF. V and J are TRBV10-3 and TRBJ2-7; weak D call: TRBD2 (6 bases). Per germline, CDR1 ENHRY and CDR2 SYGVKD. V lost 0 bases and J lost 0, with 18 bases in between. This CDR3 is built from 18 residues.

The chain uses TRBV5-1 and TRBJ2-3, with 10 bases lining up with TRBD2. With 4 bases clipped from V and 3 bases from J, the junction kept 5 bases outside the gene matches. The CDR3 has 15 amino acids. CDR1 SGHRS and CDR2 YFSETQ come from the germline V gene. CDR3 sequence reads: CASSRLAGVTDTQYF. CDR3 DNA sequence: TGCGCCAGCAGCCGTCTAGCGGGAGTGACAGATACGCAGTATTTT.

The chain joins TRBV10-3 to TRBJ2-5, with D possibly being TRBD1 or TRBD2 (6 bases each). The length of the CDR3 is 14 residues. Trimming left V 4 bases short and J 4 bases short, with 13 bases between. Germline CDR1 and CDR2: ENHRY and SYGVKD. CDR3 residues: CAISAGGRSETQYF. CDR3 sequence (DNA): TGTGCCATCAGTGCCGGGGGCCGATCAGAGACCCAGTACTTC.

The sample holds one count of this clone. This chain connects TRBV14 to TRBJ1-3; D is perhaps TRBD1 (6 bases). The CDR3 runs 18 residues. The V gene's germline CDR1 is SGHDN and CDR2 FVKESK. The V gene lost 4 bases and the J gene lost 4 bases, with 23 bases spanning the gap. CDR3 nucleotides: TGTGCCAGCAGCCCGGACAGTTACGACTATCTGGTAGGAAACACCATATATTTT. Translation: CASSPDSYDYLVGNTIYF.

The rearrangement links TRBV7-9 to TRBJ1-5; D is unresolved. Germline assignment: CDR1 SEHNR and CDR2 FQNEAQ (reference sequence). This CDR3 comprises 15 residues. V lost 4 bases to trimming and J lost 1 base, with 11 bases between them. CDR3 residues: CASSSSLESNQPQHF. CDR3 nucleotide sequence: TGTGCCAGCAGCTCCAGTTTGGAGAGCAATCAGCCCCAGCATTTT.